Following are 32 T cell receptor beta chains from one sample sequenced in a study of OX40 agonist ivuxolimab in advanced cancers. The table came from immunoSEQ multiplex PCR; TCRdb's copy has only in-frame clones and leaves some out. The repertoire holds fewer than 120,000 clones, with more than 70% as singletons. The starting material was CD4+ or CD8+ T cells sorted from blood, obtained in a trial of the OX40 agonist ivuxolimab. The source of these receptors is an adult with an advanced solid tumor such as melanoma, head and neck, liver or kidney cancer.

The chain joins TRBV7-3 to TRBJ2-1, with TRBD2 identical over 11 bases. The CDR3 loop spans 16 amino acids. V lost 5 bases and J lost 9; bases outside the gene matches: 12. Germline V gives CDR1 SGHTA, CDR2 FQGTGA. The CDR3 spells CASSPTTSGMGSEQFF. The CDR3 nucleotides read TGTGCCAGCAGCCCGACGACTAGCGGGATGGGTAGTGAGCAGTTCTTC.

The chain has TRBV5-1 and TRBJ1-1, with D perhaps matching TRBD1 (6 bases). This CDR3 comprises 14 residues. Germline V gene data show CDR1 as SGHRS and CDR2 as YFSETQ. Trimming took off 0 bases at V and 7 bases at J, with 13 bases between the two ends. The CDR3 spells CASSLGSQGNEAFF. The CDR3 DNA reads TGCGCCAGCAGCTTGGGAAGTCAGGGGAATGAAGCTTTCTTT. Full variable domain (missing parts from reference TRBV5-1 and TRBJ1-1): KAGVTQTPRYLIKTRGQQVTLSCSPISGHRSVSWYQQTPGQGLQFLFEYFSETQRNKGNFPGRFSGRQFSNSRSEMNVSTLELGDSALYLCASSLGSQGNEAFFGQGTRLTVV.

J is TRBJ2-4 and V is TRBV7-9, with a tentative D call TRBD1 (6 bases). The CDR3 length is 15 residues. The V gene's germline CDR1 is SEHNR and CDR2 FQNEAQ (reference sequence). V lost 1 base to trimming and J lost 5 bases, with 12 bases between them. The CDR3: CASSLVGAGENIQYF. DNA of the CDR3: TGTGCCAGCAGCTTAGTAGGGGCAGGGGAAAACATTCAGTACTTC.

The CDR3, as DNA: TGTGCCAGCAGGCGGGGGGACCAGGCCTACGAGCAGTACTTC. Translating gives CASRRGDQAYEQYF. The chain couples TRBV6-5 to TRBJ2-7; TRBD2 agrees at 8 bases. The germline CDR1 and CDR2 sequences are MNHEY and SVGAGI. CDR3 length equals 14 residues. Germline trimming cut 6 bases from V and 2 bases from J; bases unmatched to any gene: 6.

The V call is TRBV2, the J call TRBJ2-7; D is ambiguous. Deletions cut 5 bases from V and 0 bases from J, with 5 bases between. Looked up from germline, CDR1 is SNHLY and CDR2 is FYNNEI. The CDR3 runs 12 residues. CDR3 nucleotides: TGTGCCAGCAGTTCCGCCTCCTACGAGCAGTACTTC. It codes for CASSSASYEQYF.

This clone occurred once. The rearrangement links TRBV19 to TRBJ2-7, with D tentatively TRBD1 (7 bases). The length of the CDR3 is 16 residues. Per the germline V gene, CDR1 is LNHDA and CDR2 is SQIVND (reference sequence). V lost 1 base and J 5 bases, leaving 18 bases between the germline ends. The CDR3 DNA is TGTGCCAGTAGTATAGCGGGGGACAGTTCTTTCAACGAGCAGTACTTC. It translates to CASSIAGDSSFNEQYF.

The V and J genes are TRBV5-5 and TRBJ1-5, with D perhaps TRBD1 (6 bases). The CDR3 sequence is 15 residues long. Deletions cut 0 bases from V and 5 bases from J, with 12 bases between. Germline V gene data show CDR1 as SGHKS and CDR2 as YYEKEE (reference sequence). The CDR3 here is CASSLVGTPDQPQHF. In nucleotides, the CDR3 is TGTGCCAGCAGCTTGGTGGGGACACCCGATCAGCCCCAGCATTTT.

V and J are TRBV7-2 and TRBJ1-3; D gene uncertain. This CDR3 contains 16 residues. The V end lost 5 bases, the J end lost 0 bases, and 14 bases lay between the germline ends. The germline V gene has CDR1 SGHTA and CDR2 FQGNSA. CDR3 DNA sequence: TGTGCCAGCAGCCTCGCCGACCCAGACTCTGGAAACACCATATATTTT. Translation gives CASSLADPDSGNTIYF.

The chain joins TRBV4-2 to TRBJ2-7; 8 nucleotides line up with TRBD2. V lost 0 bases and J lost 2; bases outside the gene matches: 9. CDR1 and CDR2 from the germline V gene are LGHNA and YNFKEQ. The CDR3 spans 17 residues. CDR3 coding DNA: TGTGCCAGCAGCCAAGATGGAAGCGGGAGATCGGCCTACGAGCAGTACTTC. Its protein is CASSQDGSGRSAYEQYF.

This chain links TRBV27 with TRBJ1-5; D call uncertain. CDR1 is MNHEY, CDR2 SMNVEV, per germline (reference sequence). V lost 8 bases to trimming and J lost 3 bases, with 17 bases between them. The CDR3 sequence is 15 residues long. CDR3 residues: CASGQGSSANQPQHF. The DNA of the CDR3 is TGTGCCAGCGGTCAAGGTTCATCGGCCAATCAGCCCCAGCATTTT.

The CDR3 here is CASSSEGEGQDTQYF. CDR3 nucleotides: TGTGCCAGCAGCTCTGAAGGGGAAGGCCAAGATACGCAGTATTTT. This chain joins TRBV11-2 and TRBJ2-3; tentative D call: TRBD1 (5 bases). The CDR3 is made up of 15 amino acids. Trimming stripped 4 bases from V and 5 bases from J, with 16 bases between. Germline assignment: CDR1 SGHAT and CDR2 FQNNGV.

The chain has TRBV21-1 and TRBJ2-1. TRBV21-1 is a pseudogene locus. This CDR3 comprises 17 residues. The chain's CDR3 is CASSNRAQGRKDNEQFF. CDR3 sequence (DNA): TGTGCCAGCAGCAACAGAGCCCAGGGGAGGAAAGACAATGAGCAGTTCTTC.

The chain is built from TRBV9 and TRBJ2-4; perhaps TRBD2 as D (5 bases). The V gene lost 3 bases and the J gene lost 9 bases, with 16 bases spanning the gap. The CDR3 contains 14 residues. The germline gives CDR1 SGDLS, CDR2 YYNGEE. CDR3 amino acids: CASSALDLSGIQYF. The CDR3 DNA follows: TGTGCCAGCAGCGCCTTGGACTTATCTGGCATTCAGTACTTC.

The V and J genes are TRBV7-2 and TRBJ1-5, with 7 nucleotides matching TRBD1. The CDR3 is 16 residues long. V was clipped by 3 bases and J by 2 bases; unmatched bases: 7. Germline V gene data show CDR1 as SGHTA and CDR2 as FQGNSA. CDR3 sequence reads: CASSLTRQGGNQPQHF. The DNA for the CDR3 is TGTGCCAGCAGCTTGACCCGACAGGGCGGCAATCAGCCCCAGCATTTT.

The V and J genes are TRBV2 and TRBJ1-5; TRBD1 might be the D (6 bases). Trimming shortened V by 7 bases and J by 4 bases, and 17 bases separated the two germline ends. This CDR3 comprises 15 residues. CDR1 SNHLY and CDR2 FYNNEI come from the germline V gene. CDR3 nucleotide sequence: TGTGCCAGCACCCAGGGGTTCGCGGGTAATCAGCCCCAGCATTTT. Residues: CASTQGFAGNQPQHF.

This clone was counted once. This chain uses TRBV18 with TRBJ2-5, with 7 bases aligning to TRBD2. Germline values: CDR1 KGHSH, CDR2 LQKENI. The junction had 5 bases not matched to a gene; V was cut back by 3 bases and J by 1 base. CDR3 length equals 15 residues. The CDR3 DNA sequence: TGTGCCAGCTCACCCCGCGTAGCGGGCCAAGAGACCCAGTACTTC. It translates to CASSPRVAGQETQYF.

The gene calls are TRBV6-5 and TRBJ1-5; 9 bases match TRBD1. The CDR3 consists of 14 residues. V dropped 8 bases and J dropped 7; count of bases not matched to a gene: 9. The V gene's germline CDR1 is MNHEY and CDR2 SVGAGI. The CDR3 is CASRGDRVNQPQHF. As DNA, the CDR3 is TGTGCCAGCCGAGGGGACAGGGTTAACCAGCCCCAGCATTTT.

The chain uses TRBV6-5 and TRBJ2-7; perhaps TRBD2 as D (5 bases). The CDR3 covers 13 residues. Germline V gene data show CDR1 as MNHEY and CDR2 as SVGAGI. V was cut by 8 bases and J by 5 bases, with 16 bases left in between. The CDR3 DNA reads TGTGCCAGCGGGCGGGCCCAGGAGAACGAGCAGTACTTC. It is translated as CASGRAQENEQYF.

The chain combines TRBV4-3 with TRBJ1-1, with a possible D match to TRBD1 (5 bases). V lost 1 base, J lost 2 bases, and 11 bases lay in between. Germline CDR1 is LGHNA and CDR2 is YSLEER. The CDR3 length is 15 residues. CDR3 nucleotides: TGCGCCAGCAGCCAAGTCATCAGGGATAACACTGAAGCTTTCTTT. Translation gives CASSQVIRDNTEAFF.

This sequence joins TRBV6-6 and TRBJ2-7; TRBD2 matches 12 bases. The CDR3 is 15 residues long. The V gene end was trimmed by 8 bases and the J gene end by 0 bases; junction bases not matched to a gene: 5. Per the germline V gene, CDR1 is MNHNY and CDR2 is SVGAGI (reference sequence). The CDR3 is CASRTSGGFSYEQYF. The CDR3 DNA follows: TGTGCCAGCCGTACTAGCGGGGGGTTCTCCTACGAGCAGTACTTC.

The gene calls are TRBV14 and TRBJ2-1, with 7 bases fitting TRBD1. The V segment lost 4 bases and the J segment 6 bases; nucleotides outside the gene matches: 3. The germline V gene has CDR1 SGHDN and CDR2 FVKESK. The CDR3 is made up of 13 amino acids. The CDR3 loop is CASSRNRGNEQFF. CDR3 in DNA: TGTGCCAGCAGCCGAAACAGGGGCAATGAGCAGTTCTTC.

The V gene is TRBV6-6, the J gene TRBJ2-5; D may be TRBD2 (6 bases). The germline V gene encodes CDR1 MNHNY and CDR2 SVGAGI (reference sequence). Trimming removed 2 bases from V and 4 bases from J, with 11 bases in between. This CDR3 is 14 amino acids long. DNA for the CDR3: TGTGCCAGCAGTTACGGGGGGAGCGGAGAGACCCAGTACTTC. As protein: CASSYGGSGETQYF.

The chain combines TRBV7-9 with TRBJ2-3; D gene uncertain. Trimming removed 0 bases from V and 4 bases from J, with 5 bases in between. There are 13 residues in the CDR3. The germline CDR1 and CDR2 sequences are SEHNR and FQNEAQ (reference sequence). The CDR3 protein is CASSLALPDTQYF. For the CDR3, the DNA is TGTGCCAGCAGCTTAGCGTTGCCAGATACGCAGTATTTT.

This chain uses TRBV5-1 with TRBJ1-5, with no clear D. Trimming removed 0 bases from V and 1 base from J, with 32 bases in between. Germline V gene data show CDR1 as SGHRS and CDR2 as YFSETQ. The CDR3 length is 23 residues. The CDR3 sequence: CASSLANWDRPREEHSSNQPQHF. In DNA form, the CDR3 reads TGCGCCAGCAGCTTGGCCAACTGGGATCGGCCTCGAGAGGAGCATTCGAGCAATCAGCCCCAGCATTTT.

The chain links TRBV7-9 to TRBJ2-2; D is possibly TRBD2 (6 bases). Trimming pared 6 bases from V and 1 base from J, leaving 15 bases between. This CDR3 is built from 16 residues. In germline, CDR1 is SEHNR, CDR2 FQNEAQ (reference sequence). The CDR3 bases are TGTGCCAGCAGTCCTACCGGGACTTGGAACACCGGGGAGCTGTTTTTT. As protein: CASSPTGTWNTGELFF. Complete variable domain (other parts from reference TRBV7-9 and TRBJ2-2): DTGVSQNPRHKITKRGQNVTFRCDPISEHNRLYWYRQTLGQGPEFLTYFQNEAQLEKSRLLSDRFSAERPKGSFSTLEIQRTEQGDSAMYLCASSPTGTWNTGELFFGEGSRLTVL.

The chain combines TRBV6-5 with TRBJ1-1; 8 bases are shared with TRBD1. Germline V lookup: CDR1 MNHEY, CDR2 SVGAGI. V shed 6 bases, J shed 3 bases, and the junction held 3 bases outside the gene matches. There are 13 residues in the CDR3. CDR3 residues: CASSTGGYTEAFF. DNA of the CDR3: TGTGCCAGCAGCACAGGGGGATACACTGAAGCTTTCTTT.

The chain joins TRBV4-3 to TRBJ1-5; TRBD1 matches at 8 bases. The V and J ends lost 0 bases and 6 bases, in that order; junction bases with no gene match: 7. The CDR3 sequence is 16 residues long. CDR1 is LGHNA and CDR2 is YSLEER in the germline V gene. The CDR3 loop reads CASSQDWGQVPQPQHF. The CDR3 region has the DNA TGCGCCAGCAGCCAAGACTGGGGACAGGTCCCTCAGCCCCAGCATTTT.

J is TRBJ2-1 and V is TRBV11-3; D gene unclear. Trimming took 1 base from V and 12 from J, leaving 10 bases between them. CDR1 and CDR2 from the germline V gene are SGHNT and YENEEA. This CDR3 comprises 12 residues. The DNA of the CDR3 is TGTGCCAGCAGCTTAGCCACCGGCCGGCAGTTCTTC. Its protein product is CASSLATGRQFF.

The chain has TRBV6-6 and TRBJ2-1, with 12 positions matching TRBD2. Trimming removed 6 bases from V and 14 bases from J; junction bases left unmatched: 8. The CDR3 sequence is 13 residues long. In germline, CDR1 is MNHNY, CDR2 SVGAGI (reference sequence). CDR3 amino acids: CASSPTSGSTEFF. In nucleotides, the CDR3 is TGTGCCAGCAGCCCGACTAGCGGGAGCACGGAGTTCTTC.

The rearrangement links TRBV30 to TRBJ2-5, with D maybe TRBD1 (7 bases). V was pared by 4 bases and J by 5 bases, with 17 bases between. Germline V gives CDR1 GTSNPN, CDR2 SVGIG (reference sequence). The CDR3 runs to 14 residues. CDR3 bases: TGTGCCTGGATTGACAGGGTAGGAGGGGAGACCCAGTACTTC. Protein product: CAWIDRVGGETQYF.

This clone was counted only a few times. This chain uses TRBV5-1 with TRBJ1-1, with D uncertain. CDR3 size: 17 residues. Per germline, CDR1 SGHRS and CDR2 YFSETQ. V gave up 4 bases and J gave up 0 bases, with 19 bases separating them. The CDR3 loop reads CASSPDTISSLNTEAFF. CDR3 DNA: TGCGCCAGCAGCCCCGACACCATTAGTTCATTGAACACTGAAGCTTTCTTT.

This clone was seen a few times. The CDR3, as DNA: TGTGCCAGTAGTATAGACCAACAGGAGCCCCAGCATTTT. It is translated as CASSIDQQEPQHF. This sequence joins TRBV19 and TRBJ1-5; perhaps TRBD1 as D (5 bases). The germline V gene encodes CDR1 LNHDA and CDR2 SQIVND (reference sequence). The CDR3 length is 13 residues. Trimming removed 0 bases from V and 8 bases from J, with 8 bases in between.